This T cell receptor beta chain was documented in a study of beta chain features in type 1 diabetes. This CDR3 has 15 amino acids. Germline-derived CDR1 and CDR2 are LNHDA and SQIVND (reference sequence). V was shortened by 2 bases and J by 10 bases, with 18 bases between the two germline ends. General study results and limits: Individuals with type 1 diabetes displayed fewer insertions and more deletions at VDJ junctions. There was a moderate but significant shortening of TCRB CDR3s in all four CD4+ subsets of Type 1 diabetes patients.

What was sequenced were expressed TCRB transcripts, since all of the isolated RNA had been reverse transcribed. Using immunoSEQ multiplex PCR, the repertoire was profiled, and TCRdb retains in-frame clones only, with some absent. The sample holds roughly 400,000 clones, approximately 15% seen once. Only a few counts were recorded for this clone. The antigen remains unidentified. The receptor was isolated from a man younger than 40 in good health. The chain couples TRBV19 to TRBJ2-4, with D unclear. Material for sequencing was naive CD4+ T cells from blood. CDR3 in amino acids: CASSIFRRHYGIQYF. The CDR3, as DNA: TGTGCCAGTAGTATATTCCGAAGACACTACGGGATTCAGTACTTC.